These T cell receptor beta chains were read from a single sample in a study of cytomegalovirus exposure and HLA in healthy donors. Here immunoSEQ multiplex PCR was the method, and the copy in TCRdb shows in-frame clones only, minus some. The sample holds around 80,000 clones, about 95% seen once. The sequencing sample was made of PBMCs. Receptors originate from a young woman in good health and CMV-seronegative. The CDR3 runs from the conserved cysteine through the conserved F or W. Each record gives: D gene, clone size, J gene, V gene, CDR3 protein, CDR3 DNA. D genes are given only for firm matches. The size of a clone is reported for some rows only, either as once, few or many, or as a class for expanded clones.

d_call: TRBD1; clone_size: once; j_call: TRBJ2-7; v_call: TRBV5-1; cdr3_aa: CASSLTGQASYEQYF; cdr3_nt: TGCGCCAGCAGCTTGACCGGACAGGCCTCCTACGAGCAGTACTTC
d_call: TRBD2; clone_size: .; j_call: TRBJ2-3; v_call: TRBV18; cdr3_aa: CASSPPGLAGVGSDTQYF; cdr3_nt: TGTGCCAGCTCACCACCGGGACTAGCGGGAGTAGGGTCAGATACGCAGTATTTT
d_call: TRBD1; clone_size: .; j_call: TRBJ1-1; v_call: TRBV11-3; cdr3_aa: CASSSDRGGTEAFF; cdr3_nt: TGTGCCAGCAGCTCCGACAGGGGAGGCACTGAAGCTTTCTTT
d_call: TRBD2; clone_size: .; j_call: TRBJ2-7; v_call: TRBV7-2; cdr3_aa: CASSVAGGTLPYEQYF; cdr3_nt: TGTGCCAGCAGCGTTGCGGGGGGGACACTTCCCTACGAGCAGTACTTC
d_call: TRBD2; clone_size: .; j_call: TRBJ2-1; v_call: TRBV7-2; cdr3_aa: CASSGGGTHGNEQFF; cdr3_nt: TGTGCCAGCAGCGGGGGGGGGACCCATGGAAATGAGCAGTTCTTC
d_call: .; clone_size: .; j_call: TRBJ1-5; v_call: TRBV7-6; cdr3_aa: CASSLYDSGNQPQHF; cdr3_nt: TGTGCCAGCAGCTTATACGACAGTGGCAATCAGCCCCAGCATTTT
d_call: TRBD1; clone_size: .; j_call: TRBJ2-2; v_call: TRBV19; cdr3_aa: CATHPRTGKSTGELFF; cdr3_nt: TGTGCCACCCACCCCCGGACAGGGAAGTCCACCGGGGAGCTGTTTTTT
d_call: .; clone_size: .; j_call: TRBJ2-7; v_call: TRBV6-5; cdr3_aa: CASNPPSAGAEQYF; cdr3_nt: TGTGCCAGCAACCCGCCTTCGGCAGGGGCCGAGCAGTACTTC
d_call: TRBD2; clone_size: .; j_call: TRBJ2-5; v_call: TRBV7-2; cdr3_aa: CASSFGLVGRGETQYF; cdr3_nt: TGTGCCAGCAGCTTCGGACTAGTGGGTCGAGGAGAGACCCAGTACTTC
d_call: TRBD1; clone_size: .; j_call: TRBJ1-2; v_call: TRBV11-2; cdr3_aa: CASSDTGEIGRYTF; cdr3_nt: TGTGCCAGCAGCGATACAGGGGAGATAGGGCGCTACACCTTC
d_call: TRBD2; clone_size: .; j_call: TRBJ2-7; v_call: TRBV5-1; cdr3_aa: CASSLAPGLAGYSYEQYF; cdr3_nt: TGCGCCAGCAGCTTGGCGCCGGGACTAGCGGGGTACTCCTACGAGCAGTACTTC
d_call: .; clone_size: once; j_call: TRBJ2-3; v_call: TRBV7-2; cdr3_aa: CASRVQTDTQYF; cdr3_nt: TGTGCCAGCAGGGTACAGACAGATACGCAGTATTTT
d_call: TRBD1; clone_size: .; j_call: TRBJ1-1; v_call: TRBV9; cdr3_aa: CASSGWTGVDMDTEAFF; cdr3_nt: TGTGCCAGCAGCGGATGGACAGGGGTTGATATGGACACTGAAGCTTTCTTT
d_call: TRBD1; clone_size: .; j_call: TRBJ1-6; v_call: TRBV18; cdr3_aa: CASSPGQGAKSPLHF; cdr3_nt: TGTGCCAGCTCACCAGGACAGGGCGCGAAGTCACCCCTCCACTTT
d_call: .; clone_size: .; j_call: TRBJ2-5; v_call: TRBV10-1; cdr3_aa: CASSAEGSRTQYF; cdr3_nt: TGCGCCAGCAGTGCGGAGGGGTCAAGGACCCAGTACTTC
d_call: .; clone_size: .; j_call: TRBJ1-1; v_call: TRBV2; cdr3_aa: CASSEDGRVNTEAFF; cdr3_nt: TGTGCCAGCAGTGAGGACGGCAGGGTGAACACTGAAGCTTTCTTT
d_call: .; clone_size: .; j_call: TRBJ2-1; v_call: TRBV10-2; cdr3_aa: CATLPTRGSLGEQFF; cdr3_nt: TGCGCCACCCTCCCCACCCGGGGGAGTCTTGGTGAGCAGTTCTTC
d_call: .; clone_size: .; j_call: TRBJ2-2; v_call: TRBV10-3; cdr3_aa: CAISESTSGELFF; cdr3_nt: TGTGCCATCAGTGAATCGACTAGCGGGGAGCTGTTTTTT
d_call: .; clone_size: .; j_call: TRBJ1-4; v_call: TRBV5-6; cdr3_aa: CASSPGVRKEKLFF; cdr3_nt: TGTGCCAGCAGCCCGGGAGTAAGGAAAGAAAAACTGTTTTTT
d_call: .; clone_size: .; j_call: TRBJ1-1; v_call: TRBV19; cdr3_aa: CATEGDTLSTEAFF; cdr3_nt: TGTGCCACCGAAGGGGACACTTTGAGCACTGAAGCTTTCTTT
d_call: .; clone_size: .; j_call: TRBJ1-4; v_call: TRBV5-4; cdr3_aa: CASSFRGNEKLFF; cdr3_nt: TGTGCCAGCAGCTTTAGGGGTAATGAAAAACTGTTTTTT
d_call: TRBD1; clone_size: .; j_call: TRBJ1-5; v_call: TRBV7-9; cdr3_aa: CASSLGGGRGPGQPQHF; cdr3_nt: TGTGCCAGCAGCTTAGGAGGCGGCAGGGGGCCAGGTCAGCCCCAGCATTTT
d_call: TRBD2; clone_size: once; j_call: TRBJ2-7; v_call: TRBV10-1; cdr3_aa: CASREGLAGEQYF; cdr3_nt: TGCGCCAGCAGGGAAGGACTAGCTGGCGAGCAGTACTTC
d_call: .; clone_size: few; j_call: TRBJ1-2; v_call: TRBV14; cdr3_aa: CASSQGGPYGYTF; cdr3_nt: TGTGCCAGCAGCCAAGGGGGGCCCTATGGCTACACCTTC
d_call: TRBD2; clone_size: .; j_call: TRBJ2-7; v_call: TRBV28; cdr3_aa: CASSLELAGRYEQYF; cdr3_nt: TGTGCCAGCAGTTTAGAACTAGCGGGGCGTTACGAGCAGTACTTC
d_call: .; clone_size: .; j_call: TRBJ2-7; v_call: TRBV28; cdr3_aa: CASSLPPTGREQYF; cdr3_nt: TGTGCCAGCAGTTTACCGCCGACAGGCCGTGAGCAGTACTTC
d_call: TRBD2; clone_size: .; j_call: TRBJ2-5; v_call: TRBV5-4; cdr3_aa: CASSRTTSEMYF; cdr3_nt: TGTGCCAGCAGCCGTACGACTAGCGAGATGTACTTC
d_call: TRBD2; clone_size: .; j_call: TRBJ2-1; v_call: TRBV4-3; cdr3_aa: CASSQDRAGGGHEQFF; cdr3_nt: TGCGCCAGCAGCCAAGATCGAGCGGGAGGGGGGCATGAGCAGTTCTTC
d_call: TRBD2; clone_size: .; j_call: TRBJ2-7; v_call: TRBV28; cdr3_aa: CASSPGLADYEQYF; cdr3_nt: TGTGCCAGCAGTCCCGGACTAGCCGACTACGAGCAGTACTTC
d_call: TRBD1; clone_size: .; j_call: TRBJ1-2; v_call: TRBV5-1; cdr3_aa: CASSVGTGGGYTF; cdr3_nt: TGCGCCAGCAGCGTAGGGACAGGGGGAGGCTACACCTTC
d_call: .; clone_size: .; j_call: TRBJ1-1; v_call: TRBV27; cdr3_aa: CASTRRGQSAEAFF; cdr3_nt: TGTGCCAGCACTAGGAGAGGACAGTCGGCAGAAGCTTTCTTT
d_call: TRBD2; clone_size: .; j_call: TRBJ2-1; v_call: TRBV5-1; cdr3_aa: CASSPGTSAYNEQFF; cdr3_nt: TGCGCCAGCAGCCCCGGGACTAGCGCCTACAATGAGCAGTTCTTC
d_call: TRBD2; clone_size: once; j_call: TRBJ2-7; v_call: TRBV30; cdr3_aa: CAWSAGLAGGYEQYF; cdr3_nt: TGTGCCTGGAGTGCGGGACTAGCGGGGGGCTACGAGCAGTACTTC
d_call: TRBD2; clone_size: .; j_call: TRBJ2-1; v_call: TRBV5-1; cdr3_aa: CASSLPLTSGSYNEQFF; cdr3_nt: TGCGCCAGCAGCTTGCCCCTGACTAGCGGGTCATACAATGAGCAGTTCTTC
d_call: TRBD1; clone_size: few; j_call: TRBJ2-3; v_call: TRBV6-4; cdr3_aa: CASSDSQGATDTQYF; cdr3_nt: TGTGCCAGCAGTGACTCACAGGGGGCCACAGATACGCAGTATTTT
d_call: TRBD1; clone_size: .; j_call: TRBJ2-7; v_call: TRBV9; cdr3_aa: CASSSTGTGPEQYF; cdr3_nt: TGTGCCAGCAGCTCTACCGGGACAGGGCCCGAGCAGTACTTC
d_call: .; clone_size: .; j_call: TRBJ1-4; v_call: TRBV5-4; cdr3_aa: CASSRDGKTNEKLFF; cdr3_nt: TGTGCCAGCAGCCGGGATGGGAAAACTAATGAAAAACTGTTTTTT
d_call: TRBD2; clone_size: .; j_call: TRBJ2-5; v_call: TRBV5-6; cdr3_aa: CASIGLAGETQYF; cdr3_nt: TGTGCCAGCATAGGACTAGCGGGAGAGACCCAGTACTTC
d_call: TRBD1; clone_size: .; j_call: TRBJ1-3; v_call: TRBV7-9; cdr3_aa: CASRVQGSDTIYF; cdr3_nt: TGTGCCAGCAGAGTACAGGGGTCCGACACCATATATTTT
d_call: TRBD1; clone_size: .; j_call: TRBJ2-1; v_call: TRBV6-5; cdr3_aa: CASATGQGSYNEQFF; cdr3_nt: TGTGCCAGCGCGACCGGACAGGGTTCCTACAATGAGCAGTTCTTC